This T cell receptor beta chain came from a study of cytomegalovirus exposure and HLA in healthy donors (dated by TCRdb to about 2017). Background for the entire study: In an earlier analysis of roughly 590 of the donors, 250 to 350 Gb of sequence data and 90 million to 120 million unique TCR beta sequences from 150 million to 200 million T cells were reported. The study used immunosequencing to profile the T cell repertoires of approximately 650 subjects and linked those repertoires to cytomegalovirus serostatus. Across around 400 genotyped donors of the cohort, an average of roughly 250,000 unique TCR beta nucleotide sequences per donor were sequenced, and 15% to 20% of those sequences were non-productive. In a later genetic analysis, genome-wide SNP genotypes for about three fifths of the roughly 670 donors were used, and that subset was treated as a discovery cohort. A few DR-DQ haplotypes were treated as single units for association and clustering because of strong linkage in the cohort. Besides the first cohort of some 670 subjects, a separate validation cohort made up of 120 different subjects was used. To study patterns of TCR occurrence, a later analysis re-analyzed previously published TCR beta repertoires from several hundred donors and added high-resolution HLA genotyping. The number of donors typed differed by locus, with about 629-630 for A, B, C, DRB1 and DQB1, more than 500 for DQA1, about 610 for DPA1, and around 460 for DPB1. Rather than drawing on any new phenotypic data, the later analysis identified candidate immune exposures from TCR beta sequences and the way those sequences occurred across donors. Donor age, sex, ethnicity and CMV serostatus were compiled together with the repertoire data. Roughly 300 gigabases of sequencing data and 70 million to 100 million unique TCR sequences were included in an early release covering about 700 HLA-typed donors. HLA typing covered class I and class II loci at four-digit resolution. To decide whether each TCR beta V gene segment behaved as functional or pseudogenic, an earlier analysis of fewer than 750 of the donors relied on high-throughput TCR beta sequencing. The study aimed to test whether cataloging public T cell receptors could reveal signatures of past pathogen exposure. The genetic ancestry cluster associated with self-reported Caucasian donors included 81% of the roughly 390 genotyped donors. High-throughput TCR immunosequencing, statistical association of individual TCRs with disease status, and machine learning were combined to predict cytomegalovirus infection status. All discovery cohort repertoires had been generated using a single sequencing platform.

The cohort was made up of several hundred healthy bone marrow donors. At the time of sampling, every cohort member was nominally healthy, though immune exposures that went unrecorded were likely present. The donor was CMV seronegative and belonged to the group of 350 to 400 seronegative cohort members. A peripheral blood sample was provided by each donor, and peripheral blood mononuclear cells were used for TCR beta sequencing. The Qiagen DNeasy Blood Extraction Kit was used to extract genomic DNA from the blood cell samples. The library came from the immunoSEQ multiplex PCR assay. For the multiplex PCR, a mixture combining 60 forward primers for TCR Vbeta segments and 13 reverse primers for TCR Jbeta segments was used. The CDR3 region of rearranged TCR beta genes was amplified from genomic DNA with a multiplex PCR assay. Amplified TCR beta libraries were sequenced as 87-base-pair reads on the Illumina HiSeq System. The original methods were these. In a later analysis, tens of millions of unique TCR beta chains were counted across the roughly 610 repertoires, and roughly 10 million of these chains were shared by at least two donors. To remove PCR and sequencing errors, raw reads were error-corrected and collapsed into unique sequences using a nearest-neighbor algorithm that merged closely related sequences. CDR3 sequences were aligned to IMGT reference sequences to assign V, D and J gene segments. For a sequence to be retained, a match of at least six nucleotides was required to both a V gene segment and a J gene segment. A rearrangement counted as productive if the CDR3 had no stop codons and remained in frame with V and J, and every other rearrangement counted as non-productive. CDR3 was defined by IMGT convention, running from the second conserved V-encoded cysteine to the conserved J-encoded phenylalanine. The earlier analysis of approximately 590 of the donors excluded any sequence lacking an unambiguous match to a single V gene segment. An earlier analysis of 550 to 650 of the donors classified V segments as functional when productive rearrangements were above 56.7% and as segregating when the standard deviation between donors was above 5%. A statistical classification framework was built to diagnose cytomegalovirus status from the catalog of TCR beta chain sequences. In a later analysis, TCR nucleotide sequences were compared against IMGT/GENE-DB human TR gene sequences so that V and J genes could be assigned. The TCRdist pipeline was used in a later analysis to assign CDR3 sequences and most-parsimonious VDJ recombination scenarios. In a later analysis, every TCR beta chain was defined by the combination of its CDR3 amino acid sequence and its V-gene family, and reads without a unique V-gene family were dropped. As a way to deal with suspected cross-contamination and a sequencing artifact, a later analysis dropped 450 to 700 nucleotide sequences that were highly shared and had low generation probability. A later analysis calculated a clonal expansion index for each public chain from normalized within-repertoire ranks of inferred template counts. Generation probabilities in a later analysis came from a VDJ recombination model fitted to out-of-frame rearrangements, and those results were checked against IGoR. In a later analysis, TCR-TCR, TCR-HLA and TCR-CMV co-occurrence was scored with hypergeometric tests, and a repertoire-size bias correction was applied to TCR pairs. A later analysis estimated false discovery rates by permuting HLA or CMV assignments 20 times. In a later analysis, co-occurring TCRs were grouped with DBSCAN, and TCRdist sequence similarity was added when clustering was performed within HLA-allele-positive subsets. Repertoires with fewer than 30,000 or more than 120,000 public chains, plus five repertoires with anomalous nucleotide sharing, were excluded from co-occurrence clustering. Here the immuneACCESS table is served through TCRdb, limited to in-frame sequences with V and J called. Missing clones are a known gap in these copies; in checked studies unresolved V genes cover under half, and the rest lacks a known reason. V, J and clone size are those of that table, while D and trimming were read from the DNA. Present in this sample are 130,000 or so clones, around 66% of which were seen just once. In total, the top ten clones hold less than 2% of the sample.

Looking up the germline V gene yields CDR1 LGHNA and CDR2 YSLEER. Including the terminal cysteine and phenylalanine, the CDR3 comprises 16 residues. Only CDR3 DNA remains: 48 bases, in frame from the first base. V is reduced by 2 bases and J by 0 bases, leaving a spacing of 11 bases between them. This clone was detected only once. No cognate antigen has been identified for it. The record has no base qualities; no much larger clone is one base away. What the authors observed across the whole study: Most TCR sequences were seen in very few donors, while some public TCRs were found in many individuals. At a false discovery rate of 0.05, a later analysis linked about 16,000 TCR beta sequences to specific HLA alleles. According to a later analysis, TCR association rates differed among HLA loci, with DRB1 alleles showing the most associated TCRs and HLA-C alleles showing the fewest. A few of the identified cytomegalovirus-associated TCR beta chains were confirmed in vitro to be specific for cytomegalovirus antigens. Strong co-occurrence of HLA alleles, especially DR and DQ, made assigning TCR associations to individual alleles difficult. In an earlier analysis of 587 of the donors, most TCR beta V segments were observed in productive rearrangements about 90% or about 30% of the time, broadly matching IMGT annotations. The presence/absence analyses assumed that sequencing depth was roughly uniform across donors, and that assumption may not be true. In a later analysis, several top co-occurrence clusters were reported to appear linked to parvovirus B19, influenza, CMV and Epstein-Barr virus. In the study, roughly 160 TCR beta chains were listed as associated with cytomegalovirus. Linkage disequilibrium might explain the correlated functional status among segregating V segments, but an unknown experimental factor could not be excluded. Immune exposure information for the cohort was limited to CMV serostatus. Because counts were too low, about 15 rarely observed V segments, including chromosome 9 orphons, were left out of the earlier analysis of a few hundred of the donors. An association between a missense DCLRE1C variant and V-gene and J-gene trimming of TCR beta chains was found in a later genetic analysis and replicated in an independent cohort. This cohort had only TCR beta chains sequenced, and the lack of alpha or paired-chain data limited which features could be detected. Some IMGT-functional V segments, including TRBV6-2 and TRBV6-3, could not be distinguished by the 87-base-pair reads and were therefore excluded. In a later analysis, HLA-associated TCR beta chains showed more clonal expansion and lower generation probabilities than non-associated chains that were equally common. A group of highly shared sequence variants was considered likely to be a technical artifact of the sequencing pipeline. The authors suggested that the approach could potentially be extended to other disease states and immunological phenotypes. In a later genetic analysis, fewer N-insertions in productive TCRs were reported among donors in an Asian-associated ancestry cluster than the 666-donor mean. A further reported finding was that TCR beta sequences accurately predicted the HLA-A and HLA-B alleles for most subjects in the first cohort. According to a later analysis, most CMV-associated TCR beta chains appeared to be HLA-restricted, and the HLA associations seemed to be driven largely by CMV exposure. In both the original and validation cohorts, the classifier was reported to diagnose cytomegalovirus status with high specificity and sensitivity. HLA typing was unavailable for some donors at each locus, so association tests used only the typed subset.

This sequence originates from a man younger than 35 in good health and CMV-seronegative. The V and J segments used are TRBV4-3 and TRBJ1-3; no D gene is confidently identified. Sequenced sample: PBMCs. The CDR3 sequence is CASSQYTAFSGNTIYF. DNA sequence: TGCGCCAGCAGCCAATACACAGCCTTCTCTGGAAACACCATATATTTT.